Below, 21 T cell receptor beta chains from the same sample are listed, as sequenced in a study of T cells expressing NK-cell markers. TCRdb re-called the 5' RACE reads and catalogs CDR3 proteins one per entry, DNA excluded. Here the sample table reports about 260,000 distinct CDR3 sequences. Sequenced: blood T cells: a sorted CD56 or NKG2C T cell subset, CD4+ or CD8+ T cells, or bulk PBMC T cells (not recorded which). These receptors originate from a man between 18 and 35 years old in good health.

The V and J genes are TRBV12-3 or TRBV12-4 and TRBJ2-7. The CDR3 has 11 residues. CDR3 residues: CASSLGREQYF.

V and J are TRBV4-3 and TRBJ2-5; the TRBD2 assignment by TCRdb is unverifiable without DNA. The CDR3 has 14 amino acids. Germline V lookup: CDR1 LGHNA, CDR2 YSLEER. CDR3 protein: CASSQEPVRGAQYF.

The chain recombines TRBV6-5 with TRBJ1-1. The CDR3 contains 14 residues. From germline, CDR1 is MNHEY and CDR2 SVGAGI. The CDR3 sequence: CASSSGYMGTEAFF.

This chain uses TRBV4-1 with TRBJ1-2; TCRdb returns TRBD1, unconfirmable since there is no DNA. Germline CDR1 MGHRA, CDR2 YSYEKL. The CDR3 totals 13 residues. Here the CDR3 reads CASREGGASGYTF.

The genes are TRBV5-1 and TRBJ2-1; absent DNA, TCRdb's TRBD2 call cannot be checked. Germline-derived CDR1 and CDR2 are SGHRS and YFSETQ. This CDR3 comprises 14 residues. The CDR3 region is CASSLDLLAGEPFF.

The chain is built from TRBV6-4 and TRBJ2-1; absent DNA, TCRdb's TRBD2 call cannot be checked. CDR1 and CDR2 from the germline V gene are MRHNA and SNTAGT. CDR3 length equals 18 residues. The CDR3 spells CASSPLALAGISYNEQFF.

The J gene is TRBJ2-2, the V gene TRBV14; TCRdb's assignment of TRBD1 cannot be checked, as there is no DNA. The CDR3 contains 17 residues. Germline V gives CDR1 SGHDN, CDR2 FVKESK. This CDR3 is CASSQDGWQGTPGELFF.

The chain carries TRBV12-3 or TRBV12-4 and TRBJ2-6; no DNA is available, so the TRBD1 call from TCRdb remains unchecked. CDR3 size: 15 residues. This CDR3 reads CASSPTVGRANVLTF.

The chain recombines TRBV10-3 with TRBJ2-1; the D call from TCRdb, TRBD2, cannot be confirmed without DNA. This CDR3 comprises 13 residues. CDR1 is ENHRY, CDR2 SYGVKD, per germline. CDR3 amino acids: CAIQRDPGNEQFF.

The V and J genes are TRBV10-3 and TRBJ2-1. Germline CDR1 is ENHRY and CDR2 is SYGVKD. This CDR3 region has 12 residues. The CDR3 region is CAISVQRNEQFF.

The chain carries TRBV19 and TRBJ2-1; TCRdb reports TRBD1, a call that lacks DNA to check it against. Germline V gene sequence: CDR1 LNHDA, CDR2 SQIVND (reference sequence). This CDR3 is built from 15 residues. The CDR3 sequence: CASRTGGSSYNEQFF.

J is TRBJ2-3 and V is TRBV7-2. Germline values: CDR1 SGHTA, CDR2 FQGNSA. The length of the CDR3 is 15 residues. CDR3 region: CASSSRLGGADTQYF.

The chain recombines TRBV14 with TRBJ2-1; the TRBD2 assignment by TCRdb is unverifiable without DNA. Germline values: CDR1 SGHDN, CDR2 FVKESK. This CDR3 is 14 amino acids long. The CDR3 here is CASSRGGPRNEQFF.

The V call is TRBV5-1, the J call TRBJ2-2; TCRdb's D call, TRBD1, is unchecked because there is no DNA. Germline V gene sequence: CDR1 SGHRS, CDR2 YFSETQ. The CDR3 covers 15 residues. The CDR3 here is CASSWGGTETGELFF. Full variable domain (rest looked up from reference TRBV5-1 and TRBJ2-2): KAGVTQTPRYLIKTRGQQVTLSCSPISGHRSVSWYQQTPGQGLQFLFEYFSETQRNKGNFPGRFSGRQFSNSRSEMNVSTLELGDSALYLCASSWGGTETGELFFGEGSRLTVL.

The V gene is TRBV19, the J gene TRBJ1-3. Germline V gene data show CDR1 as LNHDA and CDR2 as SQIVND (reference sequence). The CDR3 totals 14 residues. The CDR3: CASSSHRKGNTIYF.

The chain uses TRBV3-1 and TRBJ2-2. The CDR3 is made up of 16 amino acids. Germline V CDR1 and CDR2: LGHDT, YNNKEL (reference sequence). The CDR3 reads CASSQGAGVGTGELFF. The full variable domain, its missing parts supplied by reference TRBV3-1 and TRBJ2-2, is DTAVSQTPKYLVTQMGNDKSIKCEQNLGHDTMYWYKQDSKKFLKIMFSYNNKELIINETVPNRFSPKSPDKAHLNLHINSLELGDSAVYFCASSQGAGVGTGELFFGEGSRLTVL.

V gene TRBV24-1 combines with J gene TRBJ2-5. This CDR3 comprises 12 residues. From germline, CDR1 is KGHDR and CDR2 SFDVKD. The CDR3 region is CATSLGQETQYF.

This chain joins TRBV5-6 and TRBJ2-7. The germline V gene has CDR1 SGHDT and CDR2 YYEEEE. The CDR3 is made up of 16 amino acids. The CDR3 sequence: CASSLDRFMEPHEQYF.

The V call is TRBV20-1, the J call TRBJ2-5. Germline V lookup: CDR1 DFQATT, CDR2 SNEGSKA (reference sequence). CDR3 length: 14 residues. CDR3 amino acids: CSARDELNGETQYF.

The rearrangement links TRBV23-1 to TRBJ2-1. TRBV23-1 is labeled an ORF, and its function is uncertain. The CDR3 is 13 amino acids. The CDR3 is CASKNSAYNEQFF.

This chain's CDR3 is CASSRTGVETQYF. The V and J genes are TRBV25-1 and TRBJ2-5; TCRdb selects TRBD1, and the lack of DNA leaves this call unchecked. The CDR3 consists of 13 residues. The germline V gene encodes CDR1 MGHDK and CDR2 SYGVNS.